The 28 T cell receptor beta chains listed next were all sequenced from one sample in a study of blood T cell repertoires in COVID-19. The table came from immunoSEQ multiplex PCR; TCRdb's copy has only in-frame clones and leaves some out. Here the sample spans approximately 490,000 clones, roughly nine tenths being singletons. The sample comprised PBMCs or T cells enriched from blood (not recorded which). These receptors came from a woman aged 55-70 years who had recovered from COVID-19.

The chain combines TRBV10-1 with TRBJ2-2; D might be TRBD1 (5 bases). Trimming cost V 3 bases and J 2 bases, with 10 bases left between them. Per germline, CDR1 WNHNN and CDR2 SYGVQD (reference sequence). The length of the CDR3 is 15 residues. In DNA form, the CDR3 reads TGCGCCAGCAGTGATATTAGGGGAAACACCGGGGAGCTGTTTTTT. This gives the protein CASSDIRGNTGELFF.

This clone was recorded a few times. CDR3 bases: TGTGCCAGCAGTTCTGGAGATGTGGCTTACGAGCAGTACTTC. This sequence encodes CASSSGDVAYEQYF. The rearrangement joins TRBV27 to TRBJ2-7; D unresolved. The CDR3 covers 14 residues. V shed 4 bases and J shed 4 bases, with 14 bases lying between them. CDR1 is MNHEY and CDR2 is SMNVEV in the germline V gene (reference sequence).

The chain recombines TRBV10-3 with TRBJ1-3, with D possibly TRBD1 on 5 matching bases. The CDR3 has 13 residues. Germline CDR1 and CDR2: ENHRY and SYGVKD. Trimming shortened V by 9 bases and J by 0 bases, and 9 bases separated the two germline ends. The CDR3 region is CAIGATSGNTIYF. For the CDR3, the DNA is TGTGCCATAGGGGCCACCTCTGGAAACACCATATATTTT.

This clone was observed a few times. V gene TRBV2 combines with J gene TRBJ1-1; D is unresolved. Germline values: CDR1 SNHLY, CDR2 FYNNEI. V was pared by 8 bases and J by 3 bases, with 13 bases between. This CDR3 region has 13 residues. DNA for the CDR3: TGTGCCAGCCGCTACCGGAGGGACACTGAAGCTTTCTTT. It translates to CASRYRRDTEAFF.

This chain uses TRBV30 with TRBJ1-5; D is undetermined. V was shortened by 3 bases and J by 0 bases, with 18 bases between the two germline ends. The CDR3 has 17 residues. Germline V lookup: CDR1 GTSNPN, CDR2 SVGIG (reference sequence). DNA for the CDR3: TGTGCCTGGAGCCCTCGGGGATCCATCTATAGCAATCAGCCCCAGCATTTT. Translated: CAWSPRGSIYSNQPQHF.

V and J are TRBV12-5 and TRBJ2-3; 13 bases fit TRBD2. The germline V gene encodes CDR1 LGHNT and CDR2 FRNRAP. The CDR3 contains 17 residues. The junction had 9 bases not matched to a gene; V was cut back by 5 bases and J by 4 bases. The DNA of the CDR3 is TGTGCTAGTGGTCCCCGAACTAGCGGGGGGGCCTCAGATACGCAGTATTTT. This codes for CASGPRTSGGASDTQYF.

This chain connects TRBV5-1 to TRBJ2-6; TRBD2 might be the D (6 bases). The germline CDR1 and CDR2 sequences are SGHRS and YFSETQ. The CDR3 sequence is 16 residues long. V was shortened by 0 bases and J by 3 bases, with 10 bases between the two germline ends. The CDR3 loop reads CASSLVAGFGANVLTF. Written as DNA, the CDR3 is TGCGCCAGCAGCTTGGTTGCGGGGTTTGGGGCCAACGTCCTGACTTTC.

This chain joins TRBV24-1 and TRBJ1-2; perhaps TRBD1 as D (6 bases). The CDR3 covers 15 residues. Germline CDR1 reads KGHDR; CDR2 reads SFDVKD. V lost 3 bases and J 3 bases, leaving 13 bases between the germline ends. CDR3 bases: TGTGCCACCAGTGATCCGTCGGGGGGCGACTATGGCTACACCTTC. Its protein is CATSDPSGGDYGYTF.

The V gene is TRBV24-1, the J gene TRBJ2-2, with 8 bases matching TRBD1. The V segment lost 9 bases and the J segment 4 bases; nucleotides outside the gene matches: 12. CDR1 and CDR2 from the germline V gene are KGHDR and SFDVKD. The CDR3 loop spans 16 amino acids. The CDR3 sequence: CATGARGQGGTGELFF. The DNA for the CDR3 is TGTGCCACCGGCGCTAGAGGACAGGGTGGCACCGGGGAGCTGTTTTTT.

J is TRBJ1-1 and V is TRBV28; no clear D gene. V was cut by 11 bases and J by 6 bases, with 16 bases left in between. The CDR3 runs to 12 residues. Germline CDR1 is MDHEN and CDR2 is SYDVKM. The CDR3 bases are TGTGCCTCCCATCCGGGGTATGCTGAAGCTTTCTTT. Protein product: CASHPGYAEAFF.

The gene calls are TRBV6-2 or TRBV6-3 and TRBJ2-4; tentative D call: TRBD2 (6 bases). The V end lost 4 bases, the J end lost 0 bases, and 13 bases lay between the germline ends. The CDR3 contains 16 residues. Germline CDR1 reads MNHEY; CDR2 reads SVGEGT. In DNA, the CDR3 is TGTGCCAGCAGTTCCGGGGGAGTCCTAGCCAAAAACATTCAGTACTTC. Translating it yields CASSSGGVLAKNIQYF.

This chain joins TRBV28 and TRBJ1-1; 7 positions agree with TRBD1. The germline V gene encodes CDR1 MDHEN and CDR2 SYDVKM. This CDR3 region has 13 residues. Trimming at V came to 7 bases and at J to 2 bases, leaving 4 bases not matched to a gene. CDR3 in DNA: TGTGCCAGCAAGGGGGCTAAAAACACTGAAGCTTTCTTT. Its protein product is CASKGAKNTEAFF.

V usage is TRBV10-3 and J usage is TRBJ1-2; 7 nucleotides align to TRBD1. CDR3 length: 13 amino acids. The junction had 5 bases not matched to a gene; V was cut back by 2 bases and J by 8 bases. Per germline, CDR1 ENHRY and CDR2 SYGVKD. The CDR3 spells CAISEIEGGGYTF. The DNA of the CDR3 is TGTGCCATCAGTGAGATTGAAGGGGGCGGCTACACCTTC.

The chain recombines TRBV18 with TRBJ1-6, with D possibly matching TRBD1 (5 bases). This CDR3 is built from 14 residues. Trimming took 4 bases from V and 7 from J, leaving 11 bases between them. Germline V gene lookup returns CDR1 KGHSH and CDR2 LQKENI. The CDR3 DNA sequence: TGTGCCAGCTCACAGGGGAAAAACAATTCACCCCTCCACTTT. Amino acids: CASSQGKNNSPLHF.

The chain couples TRBV5-8 to TRBJ2-1, with 11 bases matching TRBD1. Germline CDR1 and CDR2: SGHTS and YDEGEE. This CDR3 comprises 18 residues. V lost 4 bases, J lost 10 bases, and 19 bases stayed unmatched. The CDR3: CASSPVLSGQGAGREQFF. In nucleotides, the CDR3 is TGTGCCAGCAGCCCCGTCCTTTCAGGACAGGGGGCAGGTAGGGAGCAGTTCTTC.

V gene TRBV3-1 (or the pseudogene TRBV3-2) combines with J gene TRBJ2-7, with TRBD2 identical over 10 bases. The CDR3 runs to 15 residues. CDR1 is LGHDT and CDR2 is YNNKEL in the germline V gene (reference sequence). J gave up 2 bases and V 1 base, and 2 bases lay outside the gene matches. The chain's CDR3 is CASSQAAGGAYEQYF. DNA of the CDR3: TGTGCCAGCAGCCAAGCAGCGGGGGGGGCCTACGAGCAGTACTTC.

The V call is TRBV4-1, the J call TRBJ1-5; possible D gene TRBD1, 6 bases. This CDR3 has 15 residues. Germline V CDR1 and CDR2: MGHRA, YSYEKL. V dropped 1 base and J dropped 1 base, with 8 bases sitting between them. The CDR3 DNA follows: TGCGCCAGCAGCCAAGTGACAGGAAGCAATCAGCCCCAGCATTTT. Residues: CASSQVTGSNQPQHF.

This clone was seen a few times. V is TRBV24-1 and J is TRBJ2-2; TRBD1 is a possible D gene (5 bases). From germline, CDR1 is KGHDR and CDR2 SFDVKD. The CDR3 is made up of 14 amino acids. Trimming removed 5 bases from V and 1 base from J, with 7 bases in between. CDR3: CATSGTLNTGELFF. CDR3 DNA: TGTGCCACCAGTGGGACATTGAACACCGGGGAGCTGTTTTTT.

The chain has TRBV6-1 and TRBJ1-1; D call uncertain. The CDR3 runs to 14 residues. Deletions cut 2 bases from V and 2 bases from J, with 9 bases between. Germline V gives CDR1 MNHNS, CDR2 SASEGT. CDR3 in DNA: TGTGCCAGCAGTGAAAACTTGCTTAACACTGAAGCTTTCTTT. The encoded protein is CASSENLLNTEAFF.

The chain employs TRBV5-5 and TRBJ1-2; possible D gene TRBD1, 5 bases. The V and J ends lost 0 bases and 4 bases respectively, with 13 bases between them. This CDR3 has 15 amino acids. CDR1 and CDR2 (germline): SGHKS, YYEKEE (reference sequence). DNA for the CDR3: TGTGCCAGCAGCTTGGTAGTAGGGGCCGGCTATGGCTACACCTTC. Encoded protein: CASSLVVGAGYGYTF.

J is TRBJ1-4 and V is TRBV11-2, with 7 bases fitting TRBD1. Trimming removed 4 bases from V and 8 bases from J; junction bases left unmatched: 7. Germline assignment: CDR1 SGHAT and CDR2 FQNNGV. This CDR3 contains 14 residues. The CDR3 DNA follows: TGTGCCAGCAGCTCACAGGGGAGGAAGGAAAAACTGTTTTTT. As protein: CASSSQGRKEKLFF.

This chain links TRBV6-6 with TRBJ2-7; D is perhaps TRBD2 (6 bases). CDR1 is MNHNY and CDR2 is SVGAGI in the germline V gene (reference sequence). CDR3 size: 14 residues. Trimming shortened V by 4 bases and J by 6 bases, and 16 bases separated the two germline ends. CDR3 protein: CASSFGVGGVEQYF. CDR3 nucleotides: TGTGCCAGCAGTTTTGGAGTGGGAGGCGTCGAGCAGTACTTC.

The chain has TRBV11-3 and TRBJ1-2, with a possible D match to TRBD1 (5 bases). The V end lost 3 bases, the J end lost 4 bases, and 9 bases lay between the germline ends. This CDR3 spans 13 amino acids. The germline V gene has CDR1 SGHNT and CDR2 YENEEA. The CDR3 nucleotides are TGTGCCAGCAGCTTGCAGGGCTCCTATGGCTACACCTTC. Its translation is CASSLQGSYGYTF.

This clone was counted a single time. The genes are TRBV11-3 and TRBJ1-2, with 10 bases aligning to TRBD1. The CDR3 contains 17 residues. Germline trimming cut 5 bases from V and 2 bases from J; bases unmatched to any gene: 11. Germline CDR1 and CDR2: SGHNT and YENEEA. The CDR3 protein is CASSAPPGQGTNYGYTF. In nucleotides, the CDR3 is TGTGCCAGCAGCGCCCCCCCGGGACAGGGGACCAACTATGGCTACACCTTC.

This chain links TRBV6-5 with TRBJ1-3; D uncertain. CDR3 length: 15 amino acids. CDR1 and CDR2 (germline): MNHEY, SVGAGI. Deletions cut 0 bases from V and 1 base from J, with 7 bases between. This chain's CDR3 is CASSYSTQSGNTIYF. CDR3 DNA: TGTGCCAGCAGTTACTCGACTCAGTCTGGAAACACCATATATTTT.

The rearrangement uses TRBV7-9 and TRBJ2-3, with D uncertain. This CDR3 is built from 16 residues. Per the germline V gene, CDR1 is SEHNR and CDR2 is FQNEAQ (reference sequence). V lost 0 bases and J 1 base, leaving 11 bases between the germline ends. CDR3 DNA sequence: TGTGCCAGCAGCTTAGCGGTCGGCAGCGGCACAGATACGCAGTATTTT. Protein: CASSLAVGSGTDTQYF.

V usage is TRBV3-1 (or the pseudogene TRBV3-2) and J usage is TRBJ1-2, with D hard to call. This CDR3 is 14 amino acids long. The V end was cut by 0 bases, the J end by 2 bases, with 7 bases between. Germline loops: CDR1 LGHDT, CDR2 YNNKEL (reference sequence). The CDR3 nucleotides read TGTGCCAGCAGCCAAGAGGGAGTGAACTATGGCTACACCTTC. As protein: CASSQEGVNYGYTF.

The genes are TRBV28 and TRBJ1-1, with D possibly TRBD1 on 5 matching bases. Trimming stripped 7 bases from V and 2 bases from J, with 11 bases between. CDR1 is MDHEN, CDR2 SYDVKM, per germline. This CDR3 has 13 amino acids. The CDR3 DNA follows: TGTGCCAGCAAGAGCGGGGGAAACACTGAAGCTTTCTTT. Protein: CASKSGGNTEAFF.